Shown below are 20 T cell receptor beta chains from a single sample sequenced in a study of blood T cell repertoires in COVID-19 (dated by TCRdb to about 2020). To prepare the library, the immunoSEQ multiplex PCR assay was applied. TCRdb limited this immuneACCESS table to in-frame rearrangements with V and J called. A share of clones is missing; checked studies link under half to unresolved V genes, and the rest is unexplained. The sample table shows about 240,000 clones, and around 81% are seen once. The leading ten clones occupy 7.5% of the sample. Input material: peripheral blood. The receptors were gathered from a woman over 75 with COVID-19, enrolled during active disease.

This clone turned up a few times. The CDR3 loop is CASSFSSLSSYNEQFF. CDR3 coding DNA: TGTGCCAGCAGCTTTAGCTCCCTATCCTCCTACAATGAGCAGTTCTTC. The chain recombines TRBV5-4 with TRBJ2-1; D unresolved. The V gene's germline CDR1 is SGHNT and CDR2 YYREEE (reference sequence). Trimming removed 2 bases from V and 0 bases from J, with 12 bases in between. This CDR3 has 16 amino acids.

This clone was seen a single time. The rearrangement joins TRBV5-1 to TRBJ2-1; 7 bases are shared with TRBD2. V trimming: 0 bases; J trimming: 7 bases; junction bases outside the gene matches: 4. The CDR3 has 14 residues. Per the germline V gene, CDR1 is SGHRS and CDR2 is YFSETQ. DNA of the CDR3: TGCGCCAGCAGCTTGGCTAGGGAGGGTAATGAGCAGTTCTTC. The encoded protein is CASSLAREGNEQFF.

The genes are TRBV28 and TRBJ1-4; perhaps TRBD1 as D (6 bases). With 10 bases removed from V and 5 bases from J, the gap between germline ends came to 20 bases. Germline V CDR1 and CDR2: MDHEN, SYDVKM. The CDR3 has 15 residues. The CDR3 DNA reads as TGTGCCACCACAGTCCGAACAGGGTCAAATGAAAAACTGTTTTTT. Translating it yields CATTVRTGSNEKLFF.

This chain connects TRBV2 to TRBJ2-7; TRBD1 matches 9 bases. The CDR3 runs 16 residues. The trim removed 4 bases at V and 2 bases at J, leaving 9 bases unmatched. Per germline, CDR1 SNHLY and CDR2 FYNNEI. The CDR3 here is CASSGPRQGVPYEQYF. As DNA, the CDR3 is TGTGCCAGCAGTGGACCTCGACAGGGGGTCCCCTACGAGCAGTACTTC.

The chain recombines TRBV18 with TRBJ2-7; 10 bases are a match to TRBD1. CDR1 is KGHSH and CDR2 is LQKENI in the germline V gene. CDR3 size: 15 residues. The ends lost 3 bases at V and 3 bases at J; junction bases unmatched: 5. The CDR3 coding sequence is TGTGCCAGCTCACCGGGACAGGGGTTAGTCTACGAGCAGTACTTC. Translating it yields CASSPGQGLVYEQYF.

The chain couples TRBV21-1 to TRBJ1-2. TRBV21-1 is classified as a pseudogene. The CDR3 spans 11 residues. DNA for the CDR3: TGTGCCAGCAGCCCCCGCTATGGCTACACCTTC. It yields the protein CASSPRYGYTF.

The chain employs TRBV11-2 and TRBJ2-1, with TRBD2 matching over 11 bases. Germline CDR1 is SGHAT and CDR2 is FQNNGV. This CDR3 region has 16 residues. Trimming removed 5 bases from V and 4 bases from J; junction bases left unmatched: 7. For the CDR3, the DNA is TGTGCCAGCAGCACAACCGGGACTAGCGGTTACAATGAGCAGTTCTTC. This translates into CASSTTGTSGYNEQFF.

The rearrangement joins TRBV4-2 to TRBJ1-4, with unresolved D. Germline V gene sequence: CDR1 LGHNA, CDR2 YNFKEQ. The ends were cut back, 2 bases at V and 0 bases at J, with 10 bases in the middle. The CDR3 has 16 amino acids. The CDR3 loop reads CASSQPFEATNEKLFF. CDR3 bases: TGTGCCAGCAGCCAACCCTTCGAGGCAACTAATGAAAAACTGTTTTTT.

The chain employs TRBV5-1 and TRBJ1-1; D perhaps matches TRBD1 (6 bases). Trimming shortened V by 0 bases and J by 4 bases, and 13 bases separated the two germline ends. CDR1 and CDR2 (germline): SGHRS, YFSETQ. This CDR3 region has 15 residues. The CDR3 protein is CASSLAQGYGTEAFF. The CDR3 bases are TGCGCCAGCAGCTTGGCACAGGGTTATGGCACTGAAGCTTTCTTT.

This chain uses TRBV6-5 with TRBJ2-1; weak D call: TRBD2 (5 bases). CDR1 and CDR2 (germline): MNHEY, SVGAGI. Trimming shortened V by 6 bases and J by 9 bases, and 9 bases separated the two germline ends. This CDR3 spans 11 amino acids. The CDR3 here is CASRDFTEQFF. The CDR3, as DNA: TGTGCCAGCAGGGACTTTACTGAGCAGTTCTTC.

The V gene is TRBV7-9, the J gene TRBJ2-7; TRBD1 might be the D (7 bases). CDR1 is SEHNR and CDR2 is FQNEAQ in the germline V gene (reference sequence). V was shortened by 5 bases and J by 0 bases, with 14 bases between the two germline ends. This CDR3 spans 15 amino acids. The CDR3 here is CASSQGQGGSYEQYF. In nucleotides, the CDR3 is TGTGCCAGCAGCCAGGGGCAGGGGGGCTCCTACGAGCAGTACTTC.

This chain connects TRBV5-1 to TRBJ2-1; 10 bases agree with TRBD2. The V gene's germline CDR1 is SGHRS and CDR2 YFSETQ. Trimming cost V 3 bases and J 6 bases; bases outside gene matches: 6. The CDR3 is 15 amino acids. CDR3 bases: TGCGCCAGCAGCTACCTAGCGGGAGTCTCCAATGAGCAGTTCTTC. Amino acids: CASSYLAGVSNEQFF.

The chain combines TRBV4-1 with TRBJ1-2; possibly TRBD1 for D (5 bases). With 7 bases removed from V and 3 bases from J, the gap between germline ends came to 9 bases. Germline V gives CDR1 MGHRA, CDR2 YSYEKL. The CDR3 spans 12 residues. CDR3 DNA sequence: TGCGCCAGCAACCAGGGCGACTATGGCTACACCTTC. It specifies CASNQGDYGYTF.

This sequence joins TRBV15 and TRBJ2-1; 15 bases are shared with TRBD2. CDR3 length: 18 amino acids. Germline CDR1 is LNHNV and CDR2 is YYDKDF (reference sequence). Losses at the gene ends were 5 bases for V and 4 bases for J; bases not matched to a gene: 9. CDR3 sequence: CATSFGLAGGWGYNEQFF. The CDR3, as DNA: TGTGCCACCAGCTTCGGACTAGCGGGAGGGTGGGGGTACAATGAGCAGTTCTTC. Combining the CDR3 with reference TRBV15 and TRBJ2-1 gives the whole variable domain DAMVIQNPRYQVTQFGKPVTLSCSQTLNHNVMYWYQQKSSQAPKLLFHYYDKDFNNEADTPDNFQSRRPNTSFCFLDIRSPGLGDTAMYLCATSFGLAGGWGYNEQFFGPGTRLTVL.

V and J are TRBV24-1 and TRBJ1-5; a weak D match, TRBD1 (5 bases). Germline V lookup: CDR1 KGHDR, CDR2 SFDVKD. The ends were cut back, 9 bases at V and 2 bases at J, with 13 bases in the middle. The CDR3 totals 14 residues. CDR3 nucleotides: TGTGCCACCTCCAGCCCCAGGGGCAATCAGCCCCAGCATTTT. It is translated as CATSSPRGNQPQHF.

CDR3 in DNA: TGCGCCAGCAGCCCATCCAGGACAGGGGGCTTCGGGGGAAACACCATATATTTT. Translating it yields CASSPSRTGGFGGNTIYF. The rearrangement joins TRBV5-1 to TRBJ1-3; TRBD1 matches 11 bases. The germline gives CDR1 SGHRS, CDR2 YFSETQ. This CDR3 has 18 residues. V lost 4 bases to trimming and J lost 4 bases; unmatched junction nucleotides: 13.

The genes are TRBV6-5 and TRBJ1-4, with TRBD1 identical over 9 bases. V shed 6 bases and J 8 bases; nucleotides not matched to a gene: 7. Germline lookup yields CDR1 MNHEY and CDR2 SVGAGI. The CDR3 is 14 amino acids. CDR3 sequence reads: CASRPQGAREKLFF. The CDR3 DNA follows: TGTGCCAGCAGACCACAGGGGGCGCGGGAAAAACTGTTTTTT.

The chain employs TRBV5-1 and TRBJ1-2; tentatively, D is TRBD1 (6 bases). Germline values: CDR1 SGHRS, CDR2 YFSETQ. The CDR3 is 14 amino acids. Trimming stripped 5 bases from V and 4 bases from J, with 15 bases between. Here the CDR3 DNA reads TGCGCCAGCAGTCCGGGGGGGCTGGTCTATGGCTACACCTTC. It specifies CASSPGGLVYGYTF.

The chain is built from TRBV2 and TRBJ1-5, with unresolved D. The CDR3 totals 13 residues. The V gene lost 5 bases and the J gene lost 7 bases, with 12 bases spanning the gap. Germline V CDR1 and CDR2: SNHLY, FYNNEI. The DNA for the CDR3 is TGTGCCAGCAGTTGGAGCGGGGAACAGCCCCAGCATTTT. Protein sequence: CASSWSGEQPQHF. The full variable domain, rest sourced from reference TRBV2 and TRBJ1-5, is EPEVTQTPSHQVTQMGQEVILRCVPISNHLYFYWYRQILGQKVEFLVSFYNNEISEKSEIFDDQFSVERPDGSNFTLKIRSTKLEDSAMYFCASSWSGEQPQHFGDGTRLSIL.

The V gene is TRBV6-5, the J gene TRBJ1-5, with D maybe TRBD1 (6 bases). Germline V lookup: CDR1 MNHEY, CDR2 SVGAGI. Trimming left V 4 bases short and J 5 bases short, with 9 bases between. The CDR3 extends over 13 amino acids. For the CDR3, the DNA is TGTGCCAGCAGTTTGACAGGATATCAGCCCCAGCATTTT. Translated, it gives CASSLTGYQPQHF.